These 32 T cell receptor beta chains originate from one sample sequenced in a study of T cell responses to AZD1222 COVID-19 vaccine. Clones were read by immunoSEQ multiplex PCR, and TCRdb kept only the in-frame ones, dropping some. This table holds some 170,000 clones, 93% found once. The sample in question was peripheral blood, obtained on day 0 of AZD1222 vaccination. All receptors come from an adult in good health.

The rearrangement uses TRBV28 and TRBJ2-2; D is uncertain. Per the germline V gene, CDR1 is MDHEN and CDR2 is SYDVKM. The CDR3 runs to 15 residues. With 2 bases removed from V and 1 base from J, the gap between germline ends came to 8 bases. For the CDR3, the DNA is TGTGCCAGCAGTTTACCTGCGGTGAACACCGGGGAGCTGTTTTTT. It encodes CASSLPAVNTGELFF.

V is TRBV30 and J is TRBJ1-6; D is undetermined. Trimming removed 3 bases at V and 15 bases at J, with 12 bases between. The CDR3 is 11 amino acids. Per germline, CDR1 GTSNPN and CDR2 SVGIG (reference sequence). CDR3 loop: CAWRHVGLLHF. The CDR3 DNA is TGTGCCTGGAGACATGTCGGCCTCCTCCACTTT.

The rearrangement links TRBV5-1 to TRBJ1-4, with TRBD1 matching 10 bases. The J segment lost 6 bases and the V segment lost 9 bases, leaving 8 bases of the junction unmatched. From germline, CDR1 is SGHRS and CDR2 YFSETQ. This CDR3 spans 14 amino acids. Written as DNA, the CDR3 is TGCGCCACCTCCCCCGGGACAGGGGATGAAAAACTGTTTTTT. It translates to CATSPGTGDEKLFF. The full variable domain, rest sourced from reference TRBV5-1 and TRBJ1-4, is KAGVTQTPRYLIKTRGQQVTLSCSPISGHRSVSWYQQTPGQGLQFLFEYFSETQRNKGNFPGRFSGRQFSNSRSEMNVSTLELGDSALYLCATSPGTGDEKLFFGSGTQLSVL.

V and J are TRBV5-1 and TRBJ1-3; 8 bases map to TRBD1. The germline CDR1 and CDR2 sequences are SGHRS and YFSETQ. This CDR3 is built from 15 residues. Losses at the gene ends were 0 bases for V and 4 bases for J; bases not matched to a gene: 3. CDR3 DNA sequence: TGCGCCAGCAGCTTGGAGGGACAGGCCGGAAACACCATATATTTT. Translated, it gives CASSLEGQAGNTIYF. The variable domain in full, completed from reference TRBV5-1 and TRBJ1-3, reads KAGVTQTPRYLIKTRGQQVTLSCSPISGHRSVSWYQQTPGQGLQFLFEYFSETQRNKGNFPGRFSGRQFSNSRSEMNVSTLELGDSALYLCASSLEGQAGNTIYFGEGSWLTVV.

The chain recombines TRBV30 with TRBJ2-1; 7 bases are shared with TRBD2. Germline lookup yields CDR1 GTSNPN and CDR2 SVGIG (reference sequence). V was clipped by 0 bases and J by 0 bases; unmatched bases: 2. The length of the CDR3 is 15 residues. The CDR3 nucleotides read TGTGCCTGGAGTGTAGGGGACTACTCCTACAATGAGCAGTTCTTC. It is translated as CAWSVGDYSYNEQFF.

The chain is built from TRBV6-1 and TRBJ2-1; 10 bases align to TRBD1. This CDR3 spans 19 amino acids. From germline, CDR1 is MNHNS and CDR2 SASEGT. V shed 3 bases and J 1 base; nucleotides not matched to a gene: 12. The CDR3 region is CASSDGTGEPGASYNEQFF. CDR3 DNA: TGTGCCAGCAGTGACGGGACAGGGGAGCCGGGGGCTTCCTACAATGAGCAGTTCTTC.

This clone was seen a few times. The chain joins TRBV27 to TRBJ2-2; D possibly corresponds to TRBD2 (6 bases). V gave up 4 bases and J gave up 6 bases, with 15 bases separating them. CDR3 size: 15 residues. CDR1 is MNHEY and CDR2 is SMNVEV in the germline V gene (reference sequence). CDR3 amino acids: CASSYSQGGAGELFF. The CDR3 coding sequence is TGTGCCAGCAGTTACTCCCAGGGAGGTGCCGGGGAGCTGTTTTTT.

The J gene is TRBJ1-1, the V gene TRBV18, with TRBD1 as a possible D gene (6 bases). This CDR3 comprises 15 residues. The V end lost 1 base, the J end lost 1 base, and 10 bases lay between the germline ends. Per the germline V gene, CDR1 is KGHSH and CDR2 is LQKENI. Here the CDR3 DNA reads TGTGCCAGCTCACCACTCCGGACAGCGAACACTGAAGCTTTCTTT. It codes for CASSPLRTANTEAFF.

This clone was seen more than once but under ten times. The chain uses TRBV6-5 and TRBJ2-1, with 10 bases that match TRBD2. In germline, CDR1 is MNHEY, CDR2 SVGAGI. Unmatched junction bases numbered 6, after V lost 6 bases and J lost 4 bases. This CDR3 spans 15 amino acids. The CDR3 region has the DNA TGTGCCAGCAGCAAAGGACTAGCGGTGTACAATGAGCAGTTCTTC. Its protein is CASSKGLAVYNEQFF.

The chain employs TRBV7-8 and TRBJ2-7; D call uncertain. Germline V gene sequence: CDR1 SGHVS, CDR2 FQNEAQ. V was trimmed by 5 bases and J by 0 bases, leaving 11 bases between them. The CDR3 contains 14 residues. Here the CDR3 reads CASSPIENSYEQYF. The CDR3 nucleotides read TGTGCCAGCAGCCCTATCGAGAACTCCTACGAGCAGTACTTC. Full variable domain (rest looked up from reference TRBV7-8 and TRBJ2-7): GAGVSQSPRYKVAKRGQDVALRCDPISGHVSLFWYQQALGQGPEFLTYFQNEAQLDKSGLPSDRFFAERPEGSVSTLKIQRTQQEDSAVYLCASSPIENSYEQYFGPGTRLTVT.

This sequence joins TRBV5-3 and TRBJ1-2; 10 bases are shared with TRBD1. TRBV5-3 is given ORF status, its function remaining uncertain. CDR3 size: 15 residues. V gave up 4 bases and J gave up 5 bases; unmatched junction bases: 8. The CDR3 sequence: CARSRQPGQGYGYTF. The DNA for the CDR3 is TGTGCCAGAAGCAGACAACCGGGACAGGGGTATGGCTACACCTTC.

This rearrangement joins TRBV5-1 to TRBJ2-2, with 7 positions matching TRBD1. This CDR3 is built from 16 residues. J gave up 6 bases and V 2 bases, and 10 bases lay outside the gene matches. Germline values: CDR1 SGHRS, CDR2 YFSETQ. In DNA, the CDR3 is TGCGCCAGCAGCTTAGGCTCGGCAGGGGGATCCGGGGAGCTGTTTTTT. Translated: CASSLGSAGGSGELFF. The full variable domain, in which reference TRBV5-1 and TRBJ2-2 provide the parts outside the CDR3, is KAGVTQTPRYLIKTRGQQVTLSCSPISGHRSVSWYQQTPGQGLQFLFEYFSETQRNKGNFPGRFSGRQFSNSRSEMNVSTLELGDSALYLCASSLGSAGGSGELFFGEGSRLTVL.

Worth noting for this clone: At one boundary the junction diverges from the germline segment, which might be a read error. This chain links TRBV7-7 with TRBJ1-2; 9 bases are a match to TRBD1. The germline V gene has CDR1 SSHAT and CDR2 FNYEAQ (reference sequence). This CDR3 contains 13 residues. The chain's CDR3 is CASTKTGGSGYTF. The CDR3 bases are TGTGCTAGCACCAAAACAGGGGGCTCTGGCTACACCTTC. The full variable domain, its missing parts supplied by reference TRBV7-7 and TRBJ1-2, is GAGVSQSPRYKVTKRGQDVTLRCDPISSHATLYWYQQALGQGPEFLTYFNYEAQPDKSGLPSDRFSAERPEGSISTLTIQRTEQRDSAMYRCASTKTGGSGYTFGSGTRLTVV.

The chain is built from TRBV7-3 and TRBJ2-6; D unresolved. Per germline, CDR1 SGHTA and CDR2 FQGTGA. This CDR3 has 13 amino acids. Between the trimmed V and J ends, which lost 3 bases and 2 bases, there was a span of 2 bases. The CDR3 sequence: CASSFTGANVLTF. CDR3 bases: TGTGCCAGCAGCTTCACTGGGGCCAACGTCCTGACTTTC.

This clone was detected once. The genes are TRBV3-1 (or the pseudogene TRBV3-2) and TRBJ2-1; perhaps D is TRBD1 or TRBD2 (5 bases each). Germline CDR1 is LGHDT and CDR2 is YNNKEL (reference sequence). The CDR3 runs to 17 residues. Deletions cut 1 base from V and 2 bases from J, with 15 bases between. CDR3: CASSQAWGRQTYNEQFF. CDR3 DNA: TGTGCCAGCAGCCAAGCTTGGGGACGCCAGACCTACAATGAGCAGTTCTTC.

This sequence joins TRBV18 and TRBJ1-6, with D possibly TRBD1 on 5 matching bases. With 2 bases removed from V and 6 bases from J, the gap between germline ends came to 11 bases. Germline assignment: CDR1 KGHSH and CDR2 LQKENI. This CDR3 is built from 15 residues. The CDR3: CASSPSGLSNSPLHF. For the CDR3, the DNA is TGTGCCAGCTCACCATCGGGACTTTCTAATTCACCCCTCCACTTT.

The gene calls are TRBV7-3 and TRBJ2-2; no firm D call. V was clipped by 5 bases and J by 4 bases, with 8 bases between them. The CDR3 consists of 13 residues. Germline CDR1 is SGHTA and CDR2 is FQGTGA. The CDR3 region has the DNA TGTGCCAGCAGCCCCAGAGTCACCGGGGAGCTGTTTTTT. As protein: CASSPRVTGELFF.

The V gene is TRBV11-3, the J gene TRBJ1-3; possible D gene TRBD1, 6 bases. The CDR3 is 15 residues long. V lost 4 bases to trimming and J lost 4 bases, with 14 bases between them. Germline values: CDR1 SGHNT, CDR2 YENEEA. CDR3 sequence (DNA): TGTGCCAGCAGCTCCAGAGGGGGGCGAGGAAACACCATATATTTT. Amino acid sequence: CASSSRGGRGNTIYF.

J is TRBJ1-4 and V is TRBV18, with no clear D. The CDR3 is 16 amino acids. Between the trimmed V and J ends, which lost 4 bases and 0 bases, there was a span of 12 bases. Germline CDR1 and CDR2: KGHSH and LQKENI. The CDR3 DNA follows: TGTGCCAGCTCACGGACCCAAGGAACAACTAATGAAAAACTGTTTTTT. Translated, it gives CASSRTQGTTNEKLFF.

The sample holds one count of this clone. This rearrangement joins TRBV13 to TRBJ1-6, with D possibly being TRBD1 (6 bases). Looked up from germline, CDR1 is PRHDT and CDR2 is FYEKMQ (reference sequence). This CDR3 contains 14 residues. V lost 4 bases to trimming and J lost 10 bases, with 14 bases between them. The CDR3 loop is CASSSVGTNSPLHF. In nucleotides, the CDR3 is TGTGCCAGCAGCTCAGTGGGGACAAACTCACCCCTCCACTTT. Drawing the rest from reference TRBV13 and TRBJ1-6, the complete variable domain is AAGVIQSPRHLIKEKRETATLKCYPIPRHDTVYWYQQGPGQDPQFLISFYEKMQSDKGSIPDRFSAQQFSDYHSELNMSSLELGDSALYFCASSSVGTNSPLHFGNGTRLTVT.

This clone appeared once. The V call is TRBV21-1, the J call TRBJ1-5; the table's D gene call, TRBD1, was not cross checked with the DNA. TRBV21-1 constitutes a pseudogene. The CDR3 covers 16 residues. CDR3: CARKRRTGASNQPQHF. In nucleotides, the CDR3 is TGTGCCAGAAAAAGAAGGACAGGGGCCAGCAATCAGCCCCAGCATTTT.

The chain couples TRBV6-5 to TRBJ2-5, with TRBD1 identical over 9 bases. With V trimmed by 8 bases and J by 5 bases, 9 bases remained unmatched. The germline V gene encodes CDR1 MNHEY and CDR2 SVGAGI. The CDR3 is 14 amino acids. The CDR3 sequence: CASAGQGSGETQYF. DNA of the CDR3: TGTGCCAGCGCGGGACAGGGAAGCGGGGAGACCCAGTACTTC.

This sequence joins TRBV30 and TRBJ1-1; tentative D call: TRBD1 (5 bases). Germline V lookup: CDR1 GTSNPN, CDR2 SVGIG (reference sequence). The CDR3 runs to 13 residues. V was trimmed by 0 bases and J by 3 bases, leaving 8 bases between them. CDR3 sequence: CAWSVGGYTEAFF. CDR3 nucleotides: TGTGCCTGGAGTGTGGGGGGATACACTGAAGCTTTCTTT.

This clone was found once. The V and J genes are TRBV25-1 and TRBJ2-7, with TRBD1 as a possible D gene (6 bases). Germline V gives CDR1 MGHDK, CDR2 SYGVNS. Trimming shortened V by 2 bases and J by 4 bases, and 9 bases separated the two germline ends. The length of the CDR3 is 13 residues. CDR3 nucleotides: TGTGCCAGCAGTGAACCAGGACAGTACGAGCAGTACTTC. The encoded protein is CASSEPGQYEQYF.

This sequence joins TRBV28 and TRBJ1-2; 7 bases line up with TRBD1. Germline values: CDR1 MDHEN, CDR2 SYDVKM. The CDR3 loop spans 13 amino acids. V trimming: 7 bases; J trimming: 2 bases; junction bases outside the gene matches: 4. CDR3 DNA sequence: TGTGCCAGCACCGACAGGGTCAACTATGGCTACACCTTC. As protein: CASTDRVNYGYTF.

This sequence joins TRBV7-2 and TRBJ1-1; a possible D gene is TRBD1 (5 bases). The CDR3 covers 15 residues. Germline V gene data show CDR1 as SGHTA and CDR2 as FQGNSA. Trimming took off 1 base at V and 3 bases at J, with 12 bases between the two ends. In nucleotides, the CDR3 is TGTGCCAGCAGCTTAGTGAGGGGCCCTTACACTGAAGCTTTCTTT. This codes for CASSLVRGPYTEAFF.

V gene TRBV19 combines with J gene TRBJ2-1; 8 bases match TRBD2. CDR3 size: 14 residues. V dropped 10 bases and J dropped 3; count of bases not matched to a gene: 8. Germline loops: CDR1 LNHDA, CDR2 SQIVND (reference sequence). The CDR3 DNA reads TGTGCCACCATCCCCCGGGGGGGCTACAATGAGCAGTTCTTC. Protein: CATIPRGGYNEQFF.

The CDR3 region is CASSPRLAGGPAQYF. Here the CDR3 DNA reads TGTGCCAGCAGCCCTCGACTAGCGGGGGGACCAGCCCAGTACTTC. J is TRBJ2-5 and V is TRBV7-8; 13 bases align to TRBD2. This CDR3 region has 15 residues. Trimming cost V 5 bases and J 9 bases; bases outside gene matches: 9. Germline V gene data show CDR1 as SGHVS and CDR2 as FQNEAQ.

Worth noting for this clone: Additional DNA sequences in this sample encode the identical CDR3. The rearrangement links TRBV12-3 or TRBV12-4 to TRBJ1-4; D gene unclear. V was pared by 1 base and J by 7 bases, with 1 base between. This CDR3 is 11 amino acids long. The CDR3 DNA reads as TGTGCCAGCAGTTTAGGTGAAAAACTGTTTTTT. The encoded protein is CASSLGEKLFF.

A few counts support this clone. The chain is built from TRBV7-9 and TRBJ1-2, with 8 bases aligning to TRBD1. The CDR3 totals 15 residues. Germline CDR1 is SEHNR and CDR2 is FQNEAQ (reference sequence). V was pared by 4 bases and J by 6 bases, with 10 bases of the junction left unmatched. The CDR3 DNA sequence: TGTGCCAGCAGCTCCAAGTCAGGGGGCCTTGATGGCTACACCTTC. Amino acids: CASSSKSGGLDGYTF.

The V call is TRBV28, the J call TRBJ2-7, with 8 bases aligning to TRBD1. The V segment lost 6 bases and the J segment 4 bases; nucleotides outside the gene matches: 5. Germline loops: CDR1 MDHEN, CDR2 SYDVKM. The CDR3 is 13 residues long. CDR3 amino acids: CASSGRGQYEQYF. In DNA form, the CDR3 reads TGTGCCAGCAGCGGCAGGGGGCAATACGAGCAGTACTTC.

The gene calls are TRBV11-3 and TRBJ1-1, with no clear D. The CDR3 is 13 residues long. Looked up from germline, CDR1 is SGHNT and CDR2 is YENEEA. V gave up 4 bases and J gave up 1 base, with 7 bases separating them. The CDR3 DNA follows: TGTGCCAGCAGCTACAGACAGAACACTGAAGCTTTCTTT. Translation: CASSYRQNTEAFF.